These 9 T cell receptor beta chains came from one sample sequenced in a study of shared T cell receptors in the human thymus. Sequencing used immunoSEQ multiplex PCR; TCRdb keeps in-frame clones, though not all of them. The sample yields about 660,000 clones, around 87% seen once. The data also belong to a second study, concerning human thymus T cells.

The sample comprised thymocytes. All receptors come from a boy in the first two years of life with a congenital heart defect.

The genes are TRBV15 and TRBJ2-7; D might be TRBD2 (5 bases). The length of the CDR3 is 11 residues. Germline V lookup: CDR1 LNHNV, CDR2 YYDKDF (reference sequence). Trimming removed 3 bases at V and 12 bases at J, with 12 bases between. In nucleotides, the CDR3 is TGTGCCACCAGCAGGGAGGCACTGGGGTACTTC. It is translated as CATSREALGYF.

This clone was seen a few times. The gene calls are TRBV27 and TRBJ2-7, with D possibly matching TRBD1 (6 bases). V shed 8 bases and J shed 5 bases, with 31 bases lying between them. The CDR3 loop spans 18 amino acids. Germline V gene data show CDR1 as MNHEY and CDR2 as SMNVEV (reference sequence). CDR3 nucleotide sequence: TGTGCCAGCTGGTCCCAGGGGCCGCTCCCACCGGAATTACACGAGCAGTACTTC. Amino acids: CASWSQGPLPPELHEQYF.

The chain links TRBV25-1 to TRBJ2-4; 7 nucleotides agree with TRBD1. The CDR3 consists of 13 residues. Unmatched junction bases numbered 9, after V lost 7 bases and J lost 9 bases. CDR1 and CDR2 (germline): MGHDK, SYGVNS. The CDR3 sequence is CASTKTGTAIQYF. CDR3 sequence (DNA): TGTGCCAGCACCAAGACCGGGACAGCCATTCAGTACTTC.

The chain has TRBV2 and TRBJ1-1, with 11 bases aligning to TRBD1. Germline V lookup: CDR1 SNHLY, CDR2 FYNNEI. The CDR3 totals 17 residues. V was clipped by 6 bases and J by 4 bases; unmatched bases: 13. The CDR3 loop reads CASRINRPGTGGTEAFF. In DNA form, the CDR3 reads TGTGCCAGCAGGATAAACCGTCCCGGGACAGGGGGCACTGAAGCTTTCTTT.

This chain uses TRBV5-1 with TRBJ2-7; 11 nucleotides align to TRBD1. With V trimmed by 0 bases and J by 5 bases, 7 bases remained unmatched. This CDR3 comprises 16 residues. From germline, CDR1 is SGHRS and CDR2 YFSETQ. CDR3 nucleotides: TGCGCCAGCAGCTTGGTTCCGGGACAGGGGGTCCACGAGCAGTACTTC. Protein: CASSLVPGQGVHEQYF.

As DNA, the CDR3 is TGTGCCACCAGCATTGGGCCTGGGGCCAACGTCCTGACTTTC. It specifies CATSIGPGANVLTF. V is TRBV15 and J is TRBJ2-6; D gene unclear. V was clipped by 4 bases and J by 2 bases, with 6 bases between them. Looked up from germline, CDR1 is LNHNV and CDR2 is YYDKDF (reference sequence). CDR3 length: 14 residues.

This chain uses TRBV29-1 with TRBJ2-7; 9 nucleotides align to TRBD1. The CDR3 is 14 amino acids. V was pared by 7 bases and J by 1 base, with 8 bases of the junction left unmatched. Per the germline V gene, CDR1 is SQVTM and CDR2 is ANQGSEA. The CDR3 DNA follows: TGCAGCGCTATACAGGGGGCGAGGTCCTACGAGCAGTACTTC. Its translation is CSAIQGARSYEQYF.

This clone was seen only a few times. The chain combines TRBV5-4 with TRBJ2-7, with D possibly TRBD1 on 6 matching bases. Germline lookup yields CDR1 SGHNT and CDR2 YYREEE (reference sequence). Trimming shortened V by 4 bases and J by 0 bases, and 17 bases separated the two germline ends. This CDR3 has 16 residues. CDR3 in amino acids: CASSLRIGQSSYEQYF. In nucleotides, the CDR3 is TGTGCCAGCAGCCTGAGGATAGGACAGAGCTCCTACGAGCAGTACTTC.

The rearrangement links TRBV5-6 to TRBJ1-1, with TRBD1 identical over 10 bases. Germline-derived CDR1 and CDR2 are SGHDT and YYEEEE. V shed 2 bases, J shed 5 bases, and the junction held 9 bases outside the gene matches. The length of the CDR3 is 16 residues. As DNA, the CDR3 is TGTGCCAGCAGCTTATCCCGGGACAGGGGCGTGACTGAAGCTTTCTTT. This codes for CASSLSRDRGVTEAFF.